The sequence of this T cell receptor (beta chain) was determined in a study of vaccination and CD4 T cells after COVID-19. Study conclusions and caveats: The authors identified 304 of 307 vaccine-specific clones in convalescent patients as spike mono-reactive.

V was shortened by 1 base and J by 1 base, with 8 bases between the two germline ends. Germline V gives CDR1 SGHDT, CDR2 YYEEEE. This CDR3 comprises 14 residues. This clonotype is labeled as medium-sized (0.01 to 0.1%). Its antigen is not identified. Researchers used the Oncomine TCR Beta short-read assay to sequence DNA from cultured CD4+ T cells. One entry per CDR3 protein results from TCRdb running MiXCR on the PCR reads. The sample includes around 18,000 distinct CDR3 sequences, around 52% seen only once; the top ten take about 20%. Time point in this sample: late sampling 161 to 241 days after vaccination in a few convalescent patients. Treatment given: roughly 10-day PBMC culture with coronavirus spike peptide pools or control peptides (ViraFEST assay).

The material sequenced was CD4+ T cells from blood, cultured in vitro, taken about 7 months after SARS-CoV-2 vaccination. This chain uses TRBV5-6 with TRBJ1-1; D is unclear. This receptor was obtained from a human donor who had recovered from COVID-19. The chain's CDR3 is CASSLFHKNTEAFF. As DNA, the CDR3 is TGTGCCAGCAGCTTGTTTCACAAGAACACTGAAGCTTTCTTT.